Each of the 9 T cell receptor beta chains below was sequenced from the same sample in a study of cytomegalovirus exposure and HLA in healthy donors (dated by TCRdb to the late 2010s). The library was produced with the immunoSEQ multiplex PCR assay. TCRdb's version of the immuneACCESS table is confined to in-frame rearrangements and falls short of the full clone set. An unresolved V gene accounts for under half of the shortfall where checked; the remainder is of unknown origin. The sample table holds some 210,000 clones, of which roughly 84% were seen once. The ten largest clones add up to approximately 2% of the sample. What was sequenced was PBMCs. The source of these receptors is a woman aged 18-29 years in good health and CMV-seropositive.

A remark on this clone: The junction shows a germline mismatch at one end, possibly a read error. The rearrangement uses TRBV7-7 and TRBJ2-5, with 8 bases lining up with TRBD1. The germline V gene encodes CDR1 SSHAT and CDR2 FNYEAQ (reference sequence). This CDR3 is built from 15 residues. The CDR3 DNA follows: TGTGCTAGCAGCTTGTTCCCCAGGGGGCTAGAGACCCAGTACTTC. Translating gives CASSLFPRGLETQYF. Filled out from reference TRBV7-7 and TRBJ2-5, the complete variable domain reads GAGVSQSPRYKVTKRGQDVTLRCDPISSHATLYWYQQALGQGPEFLTYFNYEAQPDKSGLPSDRFSAERPEGSISTLTIQRTEQRDSAMYRCASSLFPRGLETQYFGPGTRLLVL.

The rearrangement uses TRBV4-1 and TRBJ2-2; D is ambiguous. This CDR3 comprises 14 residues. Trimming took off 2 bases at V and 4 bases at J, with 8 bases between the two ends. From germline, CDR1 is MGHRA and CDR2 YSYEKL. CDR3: CASSQFPSTGELFF. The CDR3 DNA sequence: TGCGCCAGCAGCCAATTCCCCTCCACCGGGGAGCTGTTTTTT.

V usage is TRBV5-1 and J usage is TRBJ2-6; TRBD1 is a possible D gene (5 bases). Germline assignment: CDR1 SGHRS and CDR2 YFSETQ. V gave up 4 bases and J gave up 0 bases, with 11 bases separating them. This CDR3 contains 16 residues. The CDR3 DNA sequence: TGCGCCAGCAGCCCCCGACAGTTCTCTGGGGCCAACGTCCTGACTTTC. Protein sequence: CASSPRQFSGANVLTF.

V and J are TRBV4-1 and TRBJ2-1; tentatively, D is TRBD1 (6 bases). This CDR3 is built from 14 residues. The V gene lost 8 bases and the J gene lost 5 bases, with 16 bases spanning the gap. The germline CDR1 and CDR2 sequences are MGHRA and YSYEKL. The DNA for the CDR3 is TGCGCCAGCCAACCCGGGCCAGGGGACAATGAGCAGTTCTTC. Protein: CASQPGPGDNEQFF.

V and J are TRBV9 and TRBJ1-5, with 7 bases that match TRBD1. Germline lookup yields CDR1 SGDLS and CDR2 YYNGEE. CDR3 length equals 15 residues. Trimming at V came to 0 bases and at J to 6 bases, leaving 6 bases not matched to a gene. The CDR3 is CASSVERQGSQPQHF. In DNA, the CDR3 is TGTGCCAGCAGCGTAGAGAGACAGGGCAGTCAGCCCCAGCATTTT.

As DNA, the CDR3 is TGCGCCAGCAGCCAAGGAGGGCAGCCCTACAATGAGCAGTTCTTC. Residues: CASSQGGQPYNEQFF. The J gene is TRBJ2-1, the V gene TRBV4-1; possibly TRBD2 for D (5 bases). CDR1 and CDR2 (germline): MGHRA, YSYEKL. This CDR3 comprises 15 residues. Deletions cut 1 base from V and 2 bases from J, with 9 bases between.

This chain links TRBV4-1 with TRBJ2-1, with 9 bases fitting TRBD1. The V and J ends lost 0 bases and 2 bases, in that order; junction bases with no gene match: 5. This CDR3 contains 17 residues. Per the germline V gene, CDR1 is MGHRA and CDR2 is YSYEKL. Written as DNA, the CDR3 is TGCGCCAGCAGCCAAGATGGGACAGGGAGTCCCTACAATGAGCAGTTCTTC. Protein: CASSQDGTGSPYNEQFF.

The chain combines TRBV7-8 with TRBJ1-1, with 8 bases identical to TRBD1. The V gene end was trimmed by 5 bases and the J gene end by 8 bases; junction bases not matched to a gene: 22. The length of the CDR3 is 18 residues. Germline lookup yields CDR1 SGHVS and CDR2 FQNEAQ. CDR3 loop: CASSVYGRGRVKIIEAFF. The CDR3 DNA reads TGTGCCAGCAGCGTTTATGGCAGGGGGCGGGTAAAAATTATCGAAGCTTTCTTT.

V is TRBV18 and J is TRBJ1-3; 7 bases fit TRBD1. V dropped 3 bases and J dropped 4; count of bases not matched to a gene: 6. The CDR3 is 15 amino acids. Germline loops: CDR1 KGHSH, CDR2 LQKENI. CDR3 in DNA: TGTGCCAGCTCACCCCTACAGGGGTTCGGAAACACCATATATTTT. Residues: CASSPLQGFGNTIYF.